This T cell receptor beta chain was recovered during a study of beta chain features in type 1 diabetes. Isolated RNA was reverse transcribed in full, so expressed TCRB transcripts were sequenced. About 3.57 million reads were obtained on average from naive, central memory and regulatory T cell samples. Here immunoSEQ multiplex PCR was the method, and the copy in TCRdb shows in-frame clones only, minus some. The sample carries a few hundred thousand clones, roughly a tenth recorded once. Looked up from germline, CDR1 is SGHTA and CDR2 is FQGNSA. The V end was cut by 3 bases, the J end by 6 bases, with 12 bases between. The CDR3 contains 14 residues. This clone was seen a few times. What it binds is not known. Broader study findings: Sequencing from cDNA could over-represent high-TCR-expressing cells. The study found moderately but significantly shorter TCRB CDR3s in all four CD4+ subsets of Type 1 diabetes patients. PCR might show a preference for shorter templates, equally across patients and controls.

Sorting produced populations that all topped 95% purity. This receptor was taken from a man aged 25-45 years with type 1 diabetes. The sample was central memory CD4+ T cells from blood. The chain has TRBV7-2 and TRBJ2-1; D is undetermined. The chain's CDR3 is CASSFSTVANEQFF. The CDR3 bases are TGTGCCAGCAGCTTCTCGACTGTTGCCAATGAGCAGTTCTTC.